Listed below are T cell receptor beta chains from one sample, sequenced in a study of neurological immune-mediated disorders. MiXCR, run by TCRdb on the 5' RACE reads, gives a single entry per CDR3 protein. The data hold 85,000 to 90,000 distinct CDR3 sequences, with 3% to 4% observed a single time. Sequenced sample: PBMCs. The source of these receptors is a woman between 45 and 60 years old with multiple sclerosis. The CDR3 runs from the conserved cysteine through the conserved F or W. Fields, in order: V gene, clone size, J gene, D gene, CDR3 DNA, CDR3 protein. The D gene is left open where the match is weak. Size is stated for part of the rows, as once, few or many counts, or as a class when the clone is expanded.

v_call: TRBV20-1; clone_size: many; j_call: TRBJ2-1; d_call: -; cdr3_nt: TGCAGTGCGACGCAGGGAGGAGGGAACAATGAGCAGTTCTTC; cdr3_aa: CSATQGGGNNEQFF
v_call: TRBV12-3/TRBV12-4; clone_size: many; j_call: TRBJ2-3; d_call: -; cdr3_nt: TGTGCCAGCAGTCAGGGGATAAGCACAGATACGCAGTATTTT; cdr3_aa: CASSQGISTDTQYF
v_call: TRBV12-3/TRBV12-4; clone_size: many; j_call: TRBJ2-5; d_call: -; cdr3_nt: TGTGCCAGCAGTTTAATGGCTGATCGACTCGAGACCCAGTACTTC; cdr3_aa: CASSLMADRLETQYF
v_call: TRBV15; clone_size: many; j_call: TRBJ1-1; d_call: -; cdr3_nt: TGTGCCACCGCCACAGGGTCCTGGCGAGCTTTCTTT; cdr3_aa: CATATGSWRAFF
v_call: TRBV27; clone_size: many; j_call: TRBJ2-6; d_call: -; cdr3_nt: TGTGCCAGCAGCCCTTGGGAGAGCTCTGGGGCCAACGTCCTGACTTTC; cdr3_aa: CASSPWESSGANVLTF
v_call: TRBV5-1; clone_size: many; j_call: TRBJ2-2; d_call: -; cdr3_nt: TGCGCCAGCAGCTTGGCCCGGCAGGAGAATGACGGGGAGCTGTTTTTT; cdr3_aa: CASSLARQENDGELFF
v_call: TRBV7-2; clone_size: many; j_call: TRBJ2-5; d_call: TRBD2; cdr3_nt: TGTGCCAGCAGCCCTGTCCCGGGACTAGCGGGGGGATTACAAGAGACCCAGTACTTC; cdr3_aa: CASSPVPGLAGGLQETQYF
v_call: TRBV12-3/TRBV12-4; clone_size: many; j_call: TRBJ1-5; d_call: -; cdr3_nt: TGTGCCAGCAGGCGAGGGCCCAATCAGCCCCAGCATTTT; cdr3_aa: CASRRGPNQPQHF
v_call: TRBV7-7; clone_size: many; j_call: TRBJ2-5; d_call: -; cdr3_nt: TGTGCTAGCAGCTTGGGTGCGAGGGAGACCCAGTACTTC; cdr3_aa: CASSLGARETQYF
v_call: TRBV6-2/TRBV6-3; clone_size: -; j_call: TRBJ2-1; d_call: TRBD2; cdr3_nt: TGTGCCAGCAGTGAACTAGCGGGGCACCTCTACAATGAGCAGTTCTTC; cdr3_aa: CASSELAGHLYNEQFF
v_call: TRBV12-3/TRBV12-4; clone_size: many; j_call: TRBJ2-2; d_call: -; cdr3_nt: TGTGCCAGCAGTTTGGGGGGCCCGAACACCGGGGAGCTGTTTTTT; cdr3_aa: CASSLGGPNTGELFF
v_call: TRBV5-1; clone_size: many; j_call: TRBJ2-1; d_call: -; cdr3_nt: TGCGCCAGCAGCCCGCACCAACAGAGTGAGCAGTTCTTC; cdr3_aa: CASSPHQQSEQFF
v_call: TRBV7-9; clone_size: many; j_call: TRBJ1-6; d_call: -; cdr3_nt: TGTGCCAGCAGCCTCACGACAGACGGGAGGTCACCCCTCCACTTT; cdr3_aa: CASSLTTDGRSPLHF
v_call: TRBV3-1; clone_size: many; j_call: TRBJ2-3; d_call: -; cdr3_nt: TGTGCCAGCAGCCAAGGTTCCAACACAGATACGCAGTATTTT; cdr3_aa: CASSQGSNTDTQYF
v_call: TRBV6-2/TRBV6-3; clone_size: many; j_call: TRBJ2-3; d_call: TRBD2; cdr3_nt: TGTGCCAGCAGTTACTCGACTGGTGCGACTAGCGACGGGGATACGCAGTATTTT; cdr3_aa: CASSYSTGATSDGDTQYF
v_call: TRBV5-5; clone_size: -; j_call: TRBJ1-1; d_call: -; cdr3_nt: TGTGCCAGCAGCTTTATGAAGACGGCTGAAGCTTTCTTT; cdr3_aa: CASSFMKTAEAFF
v_call: TRBV7-2; clone_size: many; j_call: TRBJ2-4; d_call: -; cdr3_nt: TGTGCCAGCAGCCCAAAAAACATTCAGTACTTC; cdr3_aa: CASSPKNIQYF
v_call: TRBV18; clone_size: many; j_call: TRBJ1-6; d_call: -; cdr3_nt: TGTGCCAGCTCACGCGGGACATACTCCTATAATTCACCCCTCCACTTT; cdr3_aa: CASSRGTYSYNSPLHF
v_call: TRBV28; clone_size: many; j_call: TRBJ1-3; d_call: -; cdr3_nt: TGTGTCAGCAGTTTACCGGGACTTTCTGGAAACACCATATATTTT; cdr3_aa: CVSSLPGLSGNTIYF
v_call: TRBV12-3/TRBV12-4; clone_size: many; j_call: TRBJ2-3; d_call: -; cdr3_nt: TGTGCCAGCAGTTCTTCTAATACGCAGTATTTT; cdr3_aa: CASSSSNTQYF
v_call: TRBV6-6; clone_size: many; j_call: TRBJ1-2; d_call: -; cdr3_nt: TGTGCCAGCAGCCCGGGAGCTAACTATGGCTACACCTTC; cdr3_aa: CASSPGANYGYTF
v_call: TRBV7-9; clone_size: many; j_call: TRBJ2-1; d_call: TRBD1; cdr3_nt: TGTGCCAGCAGCTTGGGACAGGGTAGGTGGAATGAGCAGTTCTTC; cdr3_aa: CASSLGQGRWNEQFF